The clone carrying this T cell receptor beta chain has just one count. Antigen: not known. Repertoires were generated with immunoSEQ multiplex PCR, while TCRdb's copy carries only in-frame clones and drops some. The sample yields about 160,000 clones, 80% to 90% seen once. From germline, CDR1 is KGHDR and CDR2 SFDVKD. The CDR3 runs to 15 residues. With 3 bases removed from V and 7 bases from J, the gap between germline ends came to 17 bases. The sample originates from a study of T cell responses to AZD1222 COVID-19 vaccine. Study-level information: Second-dose intervals near 4 or 12 weeks were combined. The study, taken as a whole, reports: Spike-wide coverage was observed for vaccine-associated CD4 TCRs, with dominant responses at 160-218 and 743-854. Researchers took repertoire samples only after the peak T cell response had come.

Sample: peripheral blood, taken on day 0 of AZD1222 vaccination. The sequence came from an adult in good health. The chain carries TRBV24-1 and TRBJ1-2; D perhaps matches TRBD1 (6 bases). The CDR3: CATSDPGQPLSGYTF. The CDR3 DNA follows: TGTGCCACCAGTGATCCAGGACAGCCTTTAAGTGGCTACACCTTC.